Following are 32 T cell receptor beta chains from one sample sequenced in a study of T cells in Graves' hyperthyroidism and ophthalmopathy. TCR beta CDR3 regions were amplified from RNA transcripts. An initial round of RT-PCR targeting the TCR CDR3 relied on the HTBI primer set. TCRdb independently ran MiXCR on the multiplex PCR reads; one entry per CDR3 protein. Of approximately 590,000 distinct CDR3 sequences in the sample, 15% to 18% were seen once. The sequencing sample was made of blood. The source is a woman in her 30s with Graves' hyperthyroidism.

This chain joins TRBV20-1 and TRBJ2-4; D tentatively fits TRBD1 or TRBD2 (5 bases each). The CDR3 contains 13 residues. Deletions cut 6 bases from V and 6 bases from J, with 15 bases between. Germline CDR1 reads DFQATT; CDR2 reads SNEGSKA (reference sequence). DNA for the CDR3: TGCAGTGCCAATAGGGGAGCCGGAAACATTCAGTACTTC. Its translation is CSANRGAGNIQYF.

Ten or more counts support this clonotype. The V gene is TRBV20-1, the J gene TRBJ2-7; 8 nucleotides match TRBD2. The CDR3 runs 13 residues. The ends lost 5 bases at V and 3 bases at J; junction bases unmatched: 6. CDR1 is DFQATT, CDR2 SNEGSKA, per germline (reference sequence). The CDR3 bases are TGCAGTGCTCTGAGCGGGAGTTTCTACGAGCAGTACTTC. It specifies CSALSGSFYEQYF.

The chain employs TRBV6-2 or TRBV6-3 and TRBJ1-3, with a weak D call TRBD1 (5 bases). CDR3 size: 15 residues. CDR1 is MNHEY, CDR2 SVGEGT, per germline. The V gene lost 7 bases and the J gene lost 0 bases, with 13 bases spanning the gap. This chain's CDR3 is CASTRDLASGNTIYF. DNA for the CDR3: TGTGCCAGCACCCGGGACCTAGCCTCTGGAAACACCATATATTTT.

This clonotype was detected a few times. V and J are TRBV5-1 and TRBJ1-5; D may be TRBD1 (6 bases). The V gene's germline CDR1 is SGHRS and CDR2 YFSETQ. This CDR3 has 15 amino acids. V gave up 2 bases and J gave up 4 bases, with 13 bases separating them. CDR3 in DNA: TGCGCCAGCAGCTTCGGGTCAGGGGAGAATCAGCCCCAGCATTTT. Amino acids: CASSFGSGENQPQHF.

This clonotype came up many times. The gene calls are TRBV30 and TRBJ1-5; D uncertain. The V gene lost 2 bases and the J gene lost 6 bases, with 2 bases spanning the gap. This CDR3 has 10 amino acids. Germline CDR1 GTSNPN, CDR2 SVGIG (reference sequence). The CDR3 here is CAWSRQPQHF. The DNA of the CDR3 is TGTGCCTGGAGTCGTCAGCCCCAGCATTTT.

This clonotype was detected ten times or more. The chain recombines TRBV18 with TRBJ1-1; D call uncertain. CDR3 size: 15 residues. The V gene lost 3 bases and the J gene lost 6 bases, with 17 bases spanning the gap. CDR1 and CDR2 (germline): KGHSH, LQKENI. CDR3 in DNA: TGTGCCAGCTCACCGATCAGGTCCCTGGCCGCTGAAGCTTTCTTT. It codes for CASSPIRSLAAEAFF.

The V gene is TRBV12-5, the J gene TRBJ2-1, with 11 bases fitting TRBD2. This CDR3 comprises 15 residues. With V trimmed by 2 bases and J by 10 bases, 7 bases remained unmatched. Per germline, CDR1 LGHNT and CDR2 FRNRAP. CDR3 sequence (DNA): TGTGCTAGTGGTTTGTTCACCGCTAGCGGGAGGGAGCAGTTCTTC. It specifies CASGLFTASGREQFF.

This clonotype appeared many times. The chain has TRBV5-1 and TRBJ1-2; 7 positions agree with TRBD1. This CDR3 has 12 amino acids. Germline loops: CDR1 SGHRS, CDR2 YFSETQ. Trimming removed 3 bases from V and 8 bases from J; junction bases left unmatched: 4. CDR3 in amino acids: CASSYDRDGYTF. DNA for the CDR3: TGCGCCAGCAGCTACGACAGGGACGGCTACACCTTC.

This clonotype was observed many times. The chain employs TRBV3-1 and TRBJ1-2; 7 bases are a match to TRBD1. V lost 4 bases to trimming and J lost 7 bases; unmatched junction nucleotides: 6. Germline V gene sequence: CDR1 LGHDT, CDR2 YNNKEL (reference sequence). The CDR3 is 13 amino acids. The CDR3 sequence is CASSPGTASGYTF. CDR3 DNA sequence: TGTGCCAGCAGCCCCGGGACAGCTAGTGGCTACACCTTC.

This clonotype was observed many times. V is TRBV2 and J is TRBJ1-1; 8 bases are shared with TRBD1. With 6 bases clipped from V and 7 bases from J, the junction kept 10 bases outside the gene matches. Germline lookup yields CDR1 SNHLY and CDR2 FYNNEI. The CDR3 extends over 14 amino acids. The DNA of the CDR3 is TGTGCCAGCAGGGAGGACAGGGTGTACGTTGAAGCTTTCTTT. It codes for CASREDRVYVEAFF. Full variable domain (rest looked up from reference TRBV2 and TRBJ1-1): EPEVTQTPSHQVTQMGQEVILRCVPISNHLYFYWYRQILGQKVEFLVSFYNNEISEKSEIFDDQFSVERPDGSNFTLKIRSTKLEDSAMYFCASREDRVYVEAFFGQGTRLTVV.

This clonotype was picked up a small number of times. The V and J genes are TRBV2 and TRBJ1-3; D may be TRBD1 (5 bases). CDR3 length: 14 amino acids. V was clipped by 5 bases and J by 0 bases, with 8 bases between them. In germline, CDR1 is SNHLY, CDR2 FYNNEI. The CDR3 DNA is TGTGCCAGCAGTACAGGTTACTCTGGAAACACCATATATTTT. This sequence encodes CASSTGYSGNTIYF.

Only a few counts were recorded for this clonotype. The chain uses TRBV7-9 and TRBJ2-1; 11 bases are a match to TRBD2. Germline CDR1 and CDR2: SEHNR and FQNEAQ (reference sequence). The V and J ends lost 7 bases and 3 bases, in that order; junction bases with no gene match: 11. The CDR3 is 17 amino acids. CDR3: CASTHGTSGLRYNEQFF. The CDR3 coding sequence is TGTGCCAGCACCCACGGGACTAGCGGTTTGCGCTACAATGAGCAGTTCTTC. The full variable domain, completed using reference TRBV7-9 and TRBJ2-1, is DTGVSQNPRHKITKRGQNVTFRCDPISEHNRLYWYRQTLGQGPEFLTYFQNEAQLEKSRLLSDRFSAERPKGSFSTLEIQRTEQGDSAMYLCASTHGTSGLRYNEQFFGPGTRLTVL.

The rearrangement links TRBV12-3 or TRBV12-4 to TRBJ1-6; D call uncertain. The CDR3 consists of 13 residues. V lost 1 base and J lost 10, with 8 bases in between. CDR3 amino acids: CASSLGAESPLHF. The CDR3 region has the DNA TGTGCCAGCAGTTTAGGGGCCGAGTCACCCCTCCACTTT.

This clonotype appeared many times. The chain employs TRBV2 and TRBJ2-7; D is perhaps TRBD1 (6 bases). Trimming left V 11 bases short and J 3 bases short, with 14 bases between. Per germline, CDR1 SNHLY and CDR2 FYNNEI. The CDR3 consists of 12 residues. CDR3 DNA: TGTGCCGCCGGCCAGGGGAGCTACGAGCAGTACTTC. Residues: CAAGQGSYEQYF.

At least ten counts were recorded for this clonotype. The chain uses TRBV3-1 and TRBJ2-2; D gene uncertain. This CDR3 spans 12 amino acids. The V end was cut by 1 base, the J end by 5 bases, with 2 bases between. CDR1 is LGHDT and CDR2 is YNNKEL in the germline V gene (reference sequence). The CDR3 spells CASSQVTGELFF. For the CDR3, the DNA is TGTGCCAGCAGCCAAGTAACCGGGGAGCTGTTTTTT.

In its sample, this clonotype was seen many times. The chain combines TRBV3-1 with TRBJ2-7, with TRBD2 matching 8 bases. There are 14 residues in the CDR3. Per germline, CDR1 LGHDT and CDR2 YNNKEL (reference sequence). Unmatched junction bases numbered 9, after V lost 5 bases and J lost 6 bases. The CDR3 bases are TGTGCCAGCAGCTGGGGACTAGAGAGTCTCGAGCAGTACTTC. Translated: CASSWGLESLEQYF.

Worth noting for this clonotype: A much larger clone sits a single nucleotide away, making a read error possible. The chain employs TRBV12-3 or TRBV12-4 and TRBJ2-1, with TRBD1 identical over 9 bases. V lost 3 bases, J lost 9 bases, and 6 bases stayed unmatched. The CDR3 spans 14 residues. The CDR3 nucleotides read TGTGCCAGCAGTTTCGTCGGGACAGGGAGTGAGCAGTTCTTC. The encoded protein is CASSFVGTGSEQFF.

This clonotype appeared a few times. The V and J genes are TRBV14 and TRBJ2-2; 7 positions match TRBD1. Germline assignment: CDR1 SGHDN and CDR2 FVKESK. CDR3 size: 15 residues. V was clipped by 2 bases and J by 4 bases; unmatched bases: 4. The CDR3 region has the DNA TGTGCCAGCAGCCAAAGACAGGGTTCCACCGGGGAGCTGTTTTTT. Protein sequence: CASSQRQGSTGELFF.

This clonotype was picked up many times. The J gene is TRBJ2-7, the V gene TRBV3-1; 9 positions agree with TRBD2. The CDR3 runs 17 residues. J gave up 3 bases and V 0 bases, and 9 bases lay outside the gene matches. Germline V lookup: CDR1 LGHDT, CDR2 YNNKEL (reference sequence). The CDR3 nucleotides are TGTGCCAGCAGCCAAGATTTTGCGACTAGCGGCTTCTACGAGCAGTACTTC. This translates into CASSQDFATSGFYEQYF.

This clonotype was counted ten times or more. This chain uses TRBV9 with TRBJ2-1; 9 nucleotides line up with TRBD2. The CDR3 is 15 amino acids. The J segment lost 2 bases and the V segment lost 3 bases, leaving 3 bases of the junction unmatched. Germline CDR1 and CDR2: SGDLS and YYNGEE. CDR3 protein: CASSASGTAYNEQFF. CDR3 sequence (DNA): TGTGCCAGCAGCGCTAGCGGGACAGCCTACAATGAGCAGTTCTTC. The whole variable domain, filled in from reference TRBV9 and TRBJ2-1, reads DSGVTQTPKHLITATGQRVTLRCSPRSGDLSVYWYQQSLDQGLQFLIQYYNGEERAKGNILERFSAQQFPDLHSELNLSSLELGDSALYFCASSASGTAYNEQFFGPGTRLTVL.

The V and J genes are TRBV20-1 and TRBJ2-3; TRBD1 matches at 11 bases. V gave up 7 bases and J gave up 4 bases; unmatched junction bases: 4. The CDR3 loop spans 13 amino acids. The germline gives CDR1 DFQATT, CDR2 SNEGSKA (reference sequence). CDR3 nucleotide sequence: TGCAGTGTCGGACAGGGGGCGGCAGATACGCAGTATTTT. It codes for CSVGQGAADTQYF.

This clonotype was counted between two and nine times. The rearrangement uses TRBV30 and TRBJ2-1; TRBD2 matches 11 bases. The ends lost 8 bases at V and 9 bases at J; junction bases unmatched: 15. This CDR3 contains 15 residues. CDR1 is GTSNPN and CDR2 is SVGIG in the germline V gene (reference sequence). The CDR3 reads CASSFTSGSIGEQFF. CDR3 DNA: TGTGCCAGCAGCTTTACTAGCGGGAGCATCGGTGAGCAGTTCTTC. The entire variable domain, with the rest obtained from reference TRBV30 and TRBJ2-1, is as follows: SQTIHQWPATLVQPVGSPLSLECTVEGTSNPNLYWYRQAAGRGLQLLFYSVGIGQISSEVPQNLSASRPQDRQFILSSKKLLLSDSGFYLCASSFTSGSIGEQFFGPGTRLTVL.

This clonotype was observed many times. The V gene is TRBV7-6, the J gene TRBJ1-1; 7 nucleotides line up with TRBD1. The germline gives CDR1 SGHVS, CDR2 FNYEAQ. V dropped 9 bases and J dropped 6; count of bases not matched to a gene: 16. CDR3 length equals 15 residues. The CDR3: CARGETGEGWSEAFF. CDR3 DNA: TGTGCCAGGGGGGAAACAGGGGAAGGTTGGTCTGAAGCTTTCTTT.

This clonotype was detected ten times or more. J is TRBJ1-2 and V is TRBV11-2; weak D call: TRBD1 (6 bases). CDR3 size: 13 residues. V lost 7 bases and J lost 6, with 15 bases in between. CDR1 is SGHAT, CDR2 FQNNGV, per germline. CDR3 nucleotide sequence: TGTGCCAGCAACTCGAGGGGGAGTGATGGCTACACCTTC. Residues: CASNSRGSDGYTF.

There are a few counts of this clonotype. The chain couples TRBV19 to TRBJ1-4; maybe TRBD1 (6 bases). CDR1 and CDR2 (germline): LNHDA, SQIVND (reference sequence). The CDR3 sequence is 15 residues long. V was cut by 5 bases and J by 4 bases, with 14 bases left in between. CDR3 sequence (DNA): TGTGCCAGTAGTCCAGGGGACGGATATAATGAAAAACTGTTTTTT. This encodes CASSPGDGYNEKLFF.

This clonotype was seen ten or more times. The chain joins TRBV5-1 to TRBJ2-3; 9 positions agree with TRBD1. Trimming took 1 base from V and 1 from J; bases not matched to a gene: 1. Germline CDR1 reads SGHRS; CDR2 reads YFSETQ. The CDR3 has 15 amino acids. The CDR3 nucleotides are TGCGCCAGCAGCTTGTACAGGGGGCGCACAGATACGCAGTATTTT. Translation: CASSLYRGRTDTQYF.

This clonotype was recorded at least ten times. The chain has TRBV20-1 and TRBJ2-1, with TRBD2 matching over 9 bases. CDR1 is DFQATT and CDR2 is SNEGSKA in the germline V gene (reference sequence). This CDR3 has 12 residues. The J segment lost 7 bases and the V segment lost 3 bases, leaving 1 base of the junction unmatched. CDR3 loop: CSASLAGNEQFF. The CDR3 DNA follows: TGCAGTGCTAGCCTAGCGGGGAATGAGCAGTTCTTC.

Many counts were recorded for this clonotype. J is TRBJ2-1 and V is TRBV2; no definite D call. From germline, CDR1 is SNHLY and CDR2 FYNNEI. The CDR3 loop spans 14 amino acids. V was clipped by 6 bases and J by 2 bases, with 11 bases between them. CDR3 loop: CASSLDGTYNEQFF. CDR3 bases: TGTGCCAGCAGCCTGGACGGAACCTACAATGAGCAGTTCTTC.

The CDR3 DNA reads as TGTGCCAGCAGCTTGGGGGGACTAGCCCTAAAGGGGAACATTCAGTACTTC. Encoded protein: CASSLGGLALKGNIQYF. This chain uses TRBV7-4 with TRBJ2-4, with 9 bases identical to TRBD2. Germline CDR1 reads SGHVT; CDR2 reads SQSDAQ. The CDR3 length is 17 residues. The trim removed 3 bases at V and 7 bases at J, leaving 13 bases unmatched.

This clonotype was detected ten times or more. The rearrangement uses TRBV20-1 and TRBJ2-7; the match to TRBD1 covers 7 bases. Germline-derived CDR1 and CDR2 are DFQATT and SNEGSKA (reference sequence). The CDR3 loop spans 13 amino acids. V shed 5 bases, J shed 5 bases, and the junction held 9 bases outside the gene matches. The chain's CDR3 is CSAGLGGVDEQYF. CDR3 DNA sequence: TGCAGTGCTGGGTTAGGGGGCGTTGACGAGCAGTACTTC.

The chain uses TRBV25-1 and TRBJ1-2; D is undetermined. V lost 8 bases and J 0 bases, leaving 13 bases between the germline ends. CDR1 and CDR2 (germline): MGHDK, SYGVNS. This CDR3 contains 14 residues. The CDR3 DNA follows: TGTGCCAGCGCTTCGGCAGGAACTAACTATGGCTACACCTTC. Encoded protein: CASASAGTNYGYTF.

The CDR3 sequence is CASSYGTGSNYGYTF. CDR3 DNA: TGTGCCAGCAGCTACGGGACAGGATCTAACTATGGCTACACCTTC. This chain connects TRBV3-1 to TRBJ1-2; TRBD1 matches 8 bases. The germline V gene has CDR1 LGHDT and CDR2 YNNKEL (reference sequence). The V and J ends lost 5 bases and 0 bases, in that order; junction bases with no gene match: 5. The CDR3 totals 15 residues. The whole variable domain, remainder taken from reference TRBV3-1 and TRBJ1-2, is DTAVSQTPKYLVTQMGNDKSIKCEQNLGHDTMYWYKQDSKKFLKIMFSYNNKELIINETVPNRFSPKSPDKAHLNLHINSLELGDSAVYFCASSYGTGSNYGYTFGSGTRLTVV.